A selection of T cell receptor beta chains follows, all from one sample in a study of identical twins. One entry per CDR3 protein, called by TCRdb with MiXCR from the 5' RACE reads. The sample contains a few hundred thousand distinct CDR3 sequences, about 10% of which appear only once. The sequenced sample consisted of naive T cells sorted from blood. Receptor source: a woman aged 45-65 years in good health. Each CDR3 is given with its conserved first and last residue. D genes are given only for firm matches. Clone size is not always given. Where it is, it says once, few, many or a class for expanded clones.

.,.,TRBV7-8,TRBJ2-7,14,CASSLAQGPYEQYF,TGTGCCAGCAGCTTAGCCCAGGGACCCTACGAGCAGTACTTC
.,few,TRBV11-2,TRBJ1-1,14,CASSLVSGRTEAFF,TGTGCCAGCAGCTTAGTATCGGGGCGGACTGAAGCTTTCTTT
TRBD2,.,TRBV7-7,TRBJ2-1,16,CASSFARGGSYNEQFF,TGTGCCAGCAGCTTTGCGCGCGGGGGCTCCTACAATGAGCAGTTCTTC
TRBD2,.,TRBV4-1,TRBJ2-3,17,CASSQFRLAGDTDTQYF,TGCGCCAGCAGCCAATTCAGACTAGCGGGAGACACAGATACGCAGTATTTT
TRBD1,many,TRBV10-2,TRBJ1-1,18,CASSDYLGTGGSNTEAFF,TGCGCCAGCAGTGATTACCTCGGGACAGGGGGATCGAACACTGAAGCTTTCTTT
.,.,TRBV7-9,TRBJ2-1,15,CASSPQHNPYNEQFF,TGTGCCAGCAGCCCACAACACAACCCCTACAATGAGCAGTTCTTC
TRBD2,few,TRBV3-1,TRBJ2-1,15,CASSQGPGGYNEQFF,TGTGCCAGCAGCCAAGGACCGGGAGGGTACAATGAGCAGTTCTTC
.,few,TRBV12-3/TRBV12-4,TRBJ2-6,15,CASVSSGAGANVLTF,TGTGCCAGCGTCTCCTCGGGGGCTGGGGCCAACGTCCTGACTTTC
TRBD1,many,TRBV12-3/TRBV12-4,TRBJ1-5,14,CASSFTGGGQPQHF,TGTGCCAGCAGTTTCACAGGGGGCGGTCAGCCCCAGCATTTT
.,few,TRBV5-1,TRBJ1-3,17,CASRSARGGPTGNTIYF,TGCGCCAGCAGATCAGCACGGGGGGGACCTACTGGAAACACCATATATTTT
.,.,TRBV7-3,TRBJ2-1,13,CASSPVTGDEQFF,TGTGCCAGCAGCCCCGTAACGGGGGATGAGCAGTTCTTC
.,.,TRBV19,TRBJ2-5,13,CASSAAIQETQYF,TGTGCCAGTAGTGCAGCGATCCAAGAGACCCAGTACTTC
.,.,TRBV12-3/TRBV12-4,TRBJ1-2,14,CASSLAVTGGGYTF,TGTGCCAGCAGTTTAGCGGTGACGGGGGGCGGCTACACCTTC
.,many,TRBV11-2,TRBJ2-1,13,CASSQRSFNEQFF,TGTGCCAGCAGCCAGAGGAGTTTCAATGAGCAGTTCTTC
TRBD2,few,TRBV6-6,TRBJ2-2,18,CASSSTGGLARNTGELFF,TGTGCCAGCAGTTCCACCGGAGGACTAGCGAGGAACACCGGGGAGCTGTTTTTT
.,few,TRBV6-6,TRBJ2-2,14,CASSRITGTGELFF,TGTGCCAGCAGCCGTATCACAGGGACCGGGGAGCTGTTTTTT
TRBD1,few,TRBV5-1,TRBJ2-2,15,CASSSGTGHTGELFF,TGCGCCAGCAGCTCCGGGACAGGGCACACCGGGGAGCTGTTTTTT
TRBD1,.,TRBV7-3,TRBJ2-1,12,CASSSGTGRQFF,TGTGCCAGCAGCTCCGGGACAGGGAGGCAGTTCTTC
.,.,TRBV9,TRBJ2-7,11,CASSVGAEQYF,TGTGCCAGCAGCGTAGGAGCCGAGCAGTACTTC
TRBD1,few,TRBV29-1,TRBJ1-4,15,CSVGPTGTANEKLFF,TGCAGCGTTGGTCCAACCGGGACAGCGAATGAAAAACTGTTTTTT